The sequence of this TCR beta chain was determined in a study of blood T cells in healthy people across ages. No fewer than 5.5 micrograms of total RNA were isolated from every sample. Concerning this clonotype itself: Compared with germline, one end of the junction differs, possibly owing to a read error.

Then a second PCR, running roughly 6 to 11 cycles, was carried out with a sample-barcoded 5' primer and a J-beta primer mix. TCRdb re-analysed the 5' RACE reads in MiXCR, keeping a single row per CDR3 protein. The sample records approximately 820,000 distinct CDR3 sequences, under 45% being singletons. The germline V gene encodes CDR1 SGHRS and CDR2 YFSETQ. This CDR3 is built from 15 residues. The sequence was obtained from a man aged 60-69 years in good health. Sequencing was carried out using blood. The chain carries TRBV5-1 and TRBJ1-5, with 8 nucleotides matching TRBD1. The CDR3 is CASSLGTGDNQPQHF. CDR3 coding DNA: TGTGCCAGCAGCTTAGGGACAGGCGATAATCAGCCCCAGCATTTT.